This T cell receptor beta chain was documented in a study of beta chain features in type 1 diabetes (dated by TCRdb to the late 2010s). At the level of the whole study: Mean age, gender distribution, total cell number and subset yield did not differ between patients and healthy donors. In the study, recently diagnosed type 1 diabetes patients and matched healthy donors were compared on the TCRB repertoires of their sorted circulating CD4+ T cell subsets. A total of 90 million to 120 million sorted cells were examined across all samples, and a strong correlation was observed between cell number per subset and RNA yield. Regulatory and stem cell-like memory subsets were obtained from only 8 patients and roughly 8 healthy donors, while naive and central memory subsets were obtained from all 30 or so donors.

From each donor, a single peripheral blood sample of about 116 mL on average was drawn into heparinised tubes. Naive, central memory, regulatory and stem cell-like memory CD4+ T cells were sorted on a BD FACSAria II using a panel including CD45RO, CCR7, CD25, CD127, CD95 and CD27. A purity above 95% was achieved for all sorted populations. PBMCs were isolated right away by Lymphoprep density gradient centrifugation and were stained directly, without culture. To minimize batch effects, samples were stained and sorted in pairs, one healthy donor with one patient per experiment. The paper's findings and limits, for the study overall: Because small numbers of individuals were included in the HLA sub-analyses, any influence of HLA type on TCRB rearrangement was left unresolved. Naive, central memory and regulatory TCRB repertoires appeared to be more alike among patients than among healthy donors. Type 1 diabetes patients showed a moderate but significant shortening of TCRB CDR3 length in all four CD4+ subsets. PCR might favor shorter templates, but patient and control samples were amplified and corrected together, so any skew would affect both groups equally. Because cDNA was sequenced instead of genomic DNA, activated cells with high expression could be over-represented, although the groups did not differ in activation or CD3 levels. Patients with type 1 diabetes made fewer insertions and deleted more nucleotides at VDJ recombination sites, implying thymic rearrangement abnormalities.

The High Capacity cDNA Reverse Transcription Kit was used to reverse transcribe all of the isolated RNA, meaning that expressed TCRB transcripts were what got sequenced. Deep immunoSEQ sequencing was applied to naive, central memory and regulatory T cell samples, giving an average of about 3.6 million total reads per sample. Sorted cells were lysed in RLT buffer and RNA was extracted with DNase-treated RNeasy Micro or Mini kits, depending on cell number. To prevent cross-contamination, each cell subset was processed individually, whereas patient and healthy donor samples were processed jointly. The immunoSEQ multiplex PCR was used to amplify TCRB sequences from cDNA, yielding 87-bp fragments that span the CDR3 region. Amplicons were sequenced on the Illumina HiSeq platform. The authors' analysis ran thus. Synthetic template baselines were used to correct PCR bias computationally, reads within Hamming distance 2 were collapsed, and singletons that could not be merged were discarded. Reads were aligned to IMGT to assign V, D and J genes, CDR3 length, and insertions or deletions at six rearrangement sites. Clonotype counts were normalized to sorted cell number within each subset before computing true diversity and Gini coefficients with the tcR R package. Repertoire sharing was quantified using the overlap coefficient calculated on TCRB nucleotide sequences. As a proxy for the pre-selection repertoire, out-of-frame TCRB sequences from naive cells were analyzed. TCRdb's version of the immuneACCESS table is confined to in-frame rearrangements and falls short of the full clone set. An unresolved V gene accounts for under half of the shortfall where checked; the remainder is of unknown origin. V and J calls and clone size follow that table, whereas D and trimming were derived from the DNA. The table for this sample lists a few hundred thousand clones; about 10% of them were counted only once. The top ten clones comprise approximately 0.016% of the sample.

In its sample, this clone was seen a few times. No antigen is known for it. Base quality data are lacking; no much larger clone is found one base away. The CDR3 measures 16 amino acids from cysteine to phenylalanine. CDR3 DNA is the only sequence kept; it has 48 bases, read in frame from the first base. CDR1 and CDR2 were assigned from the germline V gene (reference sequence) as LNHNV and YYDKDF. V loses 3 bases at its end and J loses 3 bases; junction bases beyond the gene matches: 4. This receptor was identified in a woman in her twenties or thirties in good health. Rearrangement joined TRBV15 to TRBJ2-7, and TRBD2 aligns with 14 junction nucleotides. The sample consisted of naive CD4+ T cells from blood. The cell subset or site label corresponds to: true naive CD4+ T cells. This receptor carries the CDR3 CATSSGTSGSVYEQYF. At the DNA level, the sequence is TGTGCCACCAGCAGTGGGACTAGCGGGAGTGTCTACGAGCAGTACTTC.